This passage covers 17 T cell receptor beta chains from one sample sequenced in a study of identical twins. MiXCR, applied by TCRdb to the 5' RACE reads, yields one record per CDR3 protein. The table has 270,000 or so distinct CDR3 sequences, about 8% seen once; the top ten hold roughly 3%. This sample also belongs to another study, concerning yellow fever vaccine responses in identical twins.

The sequenced sample consisted of CD8+ T cells sorted from blood. These receptors were collected from a woman younger than 35 in good health.

This clonotype came up a few times. This chain connects TRBV5-6 to TRBJ2-2, with TRBD1 as a possible D gene (6 bases). Germline V lookup: CDR1 SGHDT, CDR2 YYEEEE. This CDR3 has 13 residues. V lost 4 bases and J lost 9, with 13 bases in between. In nucleotides, the CDR3 is TGTGCCAGCAGCATAAACAGGGTGTGGGAGCTGTTTTTT. Protein sequence: CASSINRVWELFF.

This clonotype turned up a few times. The rearrangement links TRBV4-3 to TRBJ2-1; 8 bases match TRBD2. The germline CDR1 and CDR2 sequences are LGHNA and YSLEER. Trimming cost V 3 bases and J 2 bases; bases outside gene matches: 9. This CDR3 comprises 17 residues. CDR3 protein: CASSQELSGTAYNEQFF. CDR3 bases: TGCGCCAGCAGCCAGGAACTTAGCGGGACCGCCTACAATGAGCAGTTCTTC.

The rearrangement links TRBV6-1 to TRBJ2-3; D is unresolved. V shed 8 bases and J shed 0 bases, with 9 bases lying between them. The CDR3 is 13 amino acids. In germline, CDR1 is MNHNS, CDR2 SASEGT. In nucleotides, the CDR3 is TGTGCCAGCCTAGGGTATAGCACAGATACGCAGTATTTT. It encodes CASLGYSTDTQYF.

This clonotype was seen repeatedly, ten times or more. The gene calls are TRBV21-1 and TRBJ2-7; the table's D call TRBD1 went unverified against the DNA. TRBV21-1 is listed as a pseudogene. This CDR3 has 16 residues. CDR3 amino acids: CASSKTGQGNHYEQYF. CDR3 in DNA: TGTGCCAGCAGCAAAACCGGACAGGGGAATCACTACGAGCAGTACTTC.

This clonotype showed up many times. J is TRBJ2-1 and V is TRBV6-5; the match to TRBD2 covers 9 bases. This CDR3 has 17 residues. CDR1 MNHEY and CDR2 SVGAGI come from the germline V gene. V shed 2 bases and J 3 bases; nucleotides not matched to a gene: 8. The CDR3 is CASSYSSGSYIYNEQFF. CDR3 bases: TGTGCCAGCAGTTACAGTAGCGGGAGTTATATCTACAATGAGCAGTTCTTC.

In its sample, this clonotype was seen many times. This chain uses TRBV5-1 with TRBJ1-1; D gene ambiguous. CDR1 and CDR2 from the germline V gene are SGHRS and YFSETQ. Trimming stripped 0 bases from V and 8 bases from J, with 17 bases between. This CDR3 has 15 amino acids. The chain's CDR3 is CASSLDLPGGPEAFF. The CDR3 region has the DNA TGCGCCAGCAGCTTGGATTTACCGGGAGGCCCGGAAGCTTTCTTT.

V is TRBV9 and J is TRBJ2-5; TRBD1 might be the D (6 bases). Looked up from germline, CDR1 is SGDLS and CDR2 is YYNGEE. Trimming stripped 3 bases from V and 1 base from J, with 13 bases between. The CDR3 covers 15 residues. This chain's CDR3 is CASSGAGAGQETQYF. CDR3 DNA: TGTGCCAGCAGCGGGGCAGGGGCGGGCCAAGAGACCCAGTACTTC.

There are many counts of this clonotype. J is TRBJ2-1 and V is TRBV19, with 10 bases identical to TRBD2. Germline V gene data show CDR1 as LNHDA and CDR2 as SQIVND (reference sequence). V shed 6 bases and J 4 bases; nucleotides not matched to a gene: 9. This CDR3 has 16 amino acids. CDR3 bases: TGTGCCAGTAGGCCTCTCCTAGCGGGGGATTACAATGAGCAGTTCTTC. Its translation is CASRPLLAGDYNEQFF.

This clonotype was observed a few times. This chain links TRBV24-1 with TRBJ2-1, with D unresolved. CDR1 KGHDR and CDR2 SFDVKD come from the germline V gene. This CDR3 is built from 16 residues. The germline V and J ends were trimmed by 3 bases and 5 bases, with 16 bases remaining between them. CDR3 protein: CATSDSTAITDNEQFF. The CDR3 DNA sequence: TGTGCCACCAGTGATAGTACTGCTATAACGGACAATGAGCAGTTCTTC.

This clonotype was seen a few times. V is TRBV4-3 and J is TRBJ2-1; 7 nucleotides agree with TRBD2. The CDR3 runs to 16 residues. The trim removed 0 bases at V and 2 bases at J, leaving 4 bases unmatched. Per germline, CDR1 LGHNA and CDR2 YSLEER. CDR3 sequence (DNA): TGCGCCAGCAGCCAAGACGGCGGGAGTCCCTACAATGAGCAGTTCTTC. Protein sequence: CASSQDGGSPYNEQFF.

The CDR3 reads CASSLVPDGPGEQYF. CDR3 coding DNA: TGTGCCAGCAGCTTGGTCCCAGACGGTCCGGGCGAGCAGTACTTC. The chain has TRBV5-6 and TRBJ2-7, with D uncertain. This CDR3 has 15 residues. The V and J ends lost 0 bases and 6 bases respectively, with 16 bases between them. Germline CDR1 is SGHDT and CDR2 is YYEEEE.

This clonotype has just a few counts. The V and J genes are TRBV28 and TRBJ1-2; D not certain. Germline CDR1 reads MDHEN; CDR2 reads SYDVKM. V gave up 5 bases and J gave up 7 bases, with 17 bases separating them. The length of the CDR3 is 14 residues. This CDR3 is CASSAETIVGGYTF. For the CDR3, the DNA is TGTGCCAGCAGTGCTGAGACGATTGTAGGTGGCTACACCTTC.

This clonotype was seen more than once but under ten times. The chain is built from TRBV20-1 and TRBJ2-3, with a weak D call TRBD2 (6 bases). Trimming pared 3 bases from V and 0 bases from J, leaving 13 bases between. The CDR3 runs 15 residues. Germline assignment: CDR1 DFQATT and CDR2 SNEGSKA (reference sequence). In DNA form, the CDR3 reads TGCAGTGCTAGGTCGACCGGGACTAGCACAGATACGCAGTATTTT. Amino acid sequence: CSARSTGTSTDTQYF.

This clonotype was counted only a few times. V gene TRBV28 combines with J gene TRBJ2-3; 8 bases line up with TRBD2. Germline V lookup: CDR1 MDHEN, CDR2 SYDVKM. The CDR3 covers 15 residues. Trimming at V came to 4 bases and at J to 0 bases, leaving 3 bases not matched to a gene. DNA of the CDR3: TGTGCCAGCAGTTGGCGGGGGGATAGCACAGATACGCAGTATTTT. Translated, it gives CASSWRGDSTDTQYF.

This clonotype showed up just a few times. The chain employs TRBV28 and TRBJ2-3, with 12 positions matching TRBD2. CDR1 is MDHEN, CDR2 SYDVKM, per germline. The CDR3 length is 16 residues. V dropped 6 bases and J dropped 2; count of bases not matched to a gene: 6. CDR3 in amino acids: CASSTSGGLYTDTQYF. Here the CDR3 DNA reads TGTGCCAGCAGCACTAGCGGGGGGCTCTACACAGATACGCAGTATTTT.

As for this clonotype: One end of the junction varies from germline; a read error may be responsible. The rearrangement joins TRBV18 to TRBJ2-7; possible D gene TRBD2, 5 bases. CDR3 length: 13 residues. CDR1 and CDR2 from the germline V gene are KGHSH and LQKENI. This chain's CDR3 is CVSSPGDSYEQYF. The CDR3 nucleotides are TGTGTCAGCTCACCCGGGGATTCCTACGAGCAGTACTTC.

In this sample, this clonotype turned up many times. The rearrangement uses TRBV7-9 and TRBJ2-1; either TRBD1 or TRBD2 may supply D (5 bases each). CDR3 length: 13 amino acids. Deletions cut 4 bases from V and 7 bases from J, with 11 bases between. Per germline, CDR1 SEHNR and CDR2 FQNEAQ (reference sequence). The CDR3 loop reads CASSSRGENEQFF. The CDR3 nucleotides read TGTGCCAGCAGCTCGCGAGGGGAAAATGAGCAGTTCTTC.